The next 4 T cell receptor beta chains were all read from a single sample in a study of control samples from healthy donors and cancer patients. Data came from immunoSEQ multiplex PCR; TCRdb stores just in-frame clones and leaves some out. Of some 120,000 clones listed, 80% to 90% were seen once; the top ten hold approximately 2.9%. The sample comprised blood. These TCRs come from a man between 60 and 75 years old in good health.

The chain is built from TRBV7-6 and TRBJ2-3, with TRBD2 matching over 8 bases. Germline V gives CDR1 SGHVS, CDR2 FNYEAQ. The CDR3 covers 15 residues. The V segment lost 5 bases and the J segment 3 bases; nucleotides outside the gene matches: 7. The CDR3 region has the DNA TGTGCCAGCAGCCCGGGCGGACTAGCAACAGATACGCAGTATTTT. Translation gives CASSPGGLATDTQYF. Looking up the rest from reference TRBV7-6 and TRBJ2-3 gives the full variable domain: GAGVSQSPRYKVTKRGQDVALRCDPISGHVSLYWYRQALGQGPEFLTYFNYEAQQDKSGLPNDRFSAERPEGSISTLTIQRTEQRDSAMYRCASSPGGLATDTQYFGPGTRLTVL.

The rearrangement joins TRBV4-1 to TRBJ1-1; 11 nucleotides match TRBD1. The V gene end was trimmed by 2 bases and the J gene end by 1 base; junction bases not matched to a gene: 12. The CDR3 runs to 19 residues. Germline V gene sequence: CDR1 MGHRA, CDR2 YSYEKL. The CDR3 here is CASSQNPGTGGYRNTEAFF. In DNA, the CDR3 is TGCGCCAGCAGCCAAAACCCCGGGACAGGGGGGTATCGGAACACTGAAGCTTTCTTT.

The chain joins TRBV5-4 to TRBJ1-2; 8 bases match TRBD1. Germline V gene data show CDR1 as SGHNT and CDR2 as YYREEE (reference sequence). The CDR3 is 14 residues long. Germline trimming cut 3 bases from V and 3 bases from J; bases unmatched to any gene: 4. DNA for the CDR3: TGTGCCAGCAGCTCAGGGGGCATAGACTATGGCTACACCTTC. It yields the protein CASSSGGIDYGYTF. Together with reference TRBV5-4 and TRBJ1-2, the CDR3 gives the full variable domain: ETGVTQSPTHLIKTRGQQVTLRCSSQSGHNTVSWYQQALGQGPQFIFQYYREEENGRGNFPPRFSGLQFPNYSSELNVNALELDDSALYLCASSSGGIDYGYTFGSGTRLTVV.

In nucleotides, the CDR3 is TGTGCCAGCAGCTTAGCGCAGGGGCCGGTCCAGTTCTTC. Its protein product is CASSLAQGPVQFF. V is TRBV7-9 and J is TRBJ2-1; tentative D call: TRBD1 (6 bases). The germline CDR1 and CDR2 sequences are SEHNR and FQNEAQ (reference sequence). Trimming shortened V by 0 bases and J by 13 bases, and 13 bases separated the two germline ends. This CDR3 is 13 amino acids long.